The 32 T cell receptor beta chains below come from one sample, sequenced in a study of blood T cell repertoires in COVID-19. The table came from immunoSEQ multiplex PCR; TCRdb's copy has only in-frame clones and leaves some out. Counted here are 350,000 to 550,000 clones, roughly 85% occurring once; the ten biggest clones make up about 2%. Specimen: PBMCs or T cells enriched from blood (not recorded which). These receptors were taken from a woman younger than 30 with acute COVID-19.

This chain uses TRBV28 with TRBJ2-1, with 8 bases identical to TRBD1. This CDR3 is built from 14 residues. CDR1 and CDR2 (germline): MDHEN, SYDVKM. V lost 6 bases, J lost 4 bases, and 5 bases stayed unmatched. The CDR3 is CASSRQGRYNEQFF. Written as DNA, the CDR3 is TGTGCCAGCAGCCGACAGGGGCGGTACAATGAGCAGTTCTTC.

The CDR3 DNA sequence: TGTGCCACCTTTGAACGGCTAGAAGAGACCCAGTACTTC. As protein: CATFERLEETQYF. This sequence joins TRBV6-5 and TRBJ2-5, with D unclear. Trimming pared 10 bases from V and 3 bases from J, leaving 15 bases between. CDR1 is MNHEY and CDR2 is SVGAGI in the germline V gene. This CDR3 has 13 residues.

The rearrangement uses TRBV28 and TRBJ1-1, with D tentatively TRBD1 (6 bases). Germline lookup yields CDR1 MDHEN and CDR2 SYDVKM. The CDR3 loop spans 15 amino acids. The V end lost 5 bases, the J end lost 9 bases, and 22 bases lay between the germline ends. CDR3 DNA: TGTGCCAGCAGTCCAGCGGTTGGGCAGGGGCCTAAAGCTTTCTTT. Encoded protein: CASSPAVGQGPKAFF.

The DNA of the CDR3 is TGTGCCAGCAGCCAATCTGAGGTTACCAATCAGCCCCAGCATTTT. Translation: CASSQSEVTNQPQHF. The rearrangement uses TRBV3-1 (or the pseudogene TRBV3-2) and TRBJ1-5; D is unclear. From germline, CDR1 is LGHDT and CDR2 YNNKEL (reference sequence). The CDR3 covers 15 residues. Trimming removed 2 bases from V and 3 bases from J, with 11 bases in between.

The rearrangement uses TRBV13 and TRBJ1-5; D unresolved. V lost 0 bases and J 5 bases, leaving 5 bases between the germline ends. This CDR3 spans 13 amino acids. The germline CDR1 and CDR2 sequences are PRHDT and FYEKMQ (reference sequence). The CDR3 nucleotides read TGTGCCAGCAGCTTAGGGTTCTATCAGCCCCAGCATTTT. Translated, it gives CASSLGFYQPQHF.

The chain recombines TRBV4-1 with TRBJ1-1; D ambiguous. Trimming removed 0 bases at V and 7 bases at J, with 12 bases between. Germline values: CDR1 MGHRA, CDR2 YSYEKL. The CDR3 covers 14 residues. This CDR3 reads CASSQDWGAIEAFF. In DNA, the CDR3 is TGCGCCAGCAGCCAAGATTGGGGAGCCATTGAAGCTTTCTTT.

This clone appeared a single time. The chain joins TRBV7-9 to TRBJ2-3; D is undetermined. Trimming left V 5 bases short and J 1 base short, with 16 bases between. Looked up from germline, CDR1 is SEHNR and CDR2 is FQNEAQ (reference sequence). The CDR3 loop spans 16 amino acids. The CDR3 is CASSQRSQGGTDTQYF. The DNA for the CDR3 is TGTGCCAGCAGCCAAAGGTCCCAAGGAGGCACAGATACGCAGTATTTT.

The CDR3 spells CSVAEGISYNEQFF. The CDR3 nucleotides read TGCAGCGTCGCTGAGGGCATCTCCTACAATGAGCAGTTCTTC. The chain is built from TRBV29-1 and TRBJ2-1; possibly TRBD2 for D (5 bases). CDR1 and CDR2 from the germline V gene are SQVTM and ANQGSEA. The CDR3 has 14 residues. V lost 6 bases to trimming and J lost 0 bases, with 12 bases between them.

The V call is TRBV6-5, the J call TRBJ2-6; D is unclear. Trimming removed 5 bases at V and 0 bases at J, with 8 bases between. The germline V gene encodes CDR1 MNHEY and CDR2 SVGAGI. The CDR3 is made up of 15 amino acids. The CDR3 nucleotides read TGTGCCAGCAGTCCCAAGCTCTCTGGGGCCAACGTCCTGACTTTC. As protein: CASSPKLSGANVLTF.

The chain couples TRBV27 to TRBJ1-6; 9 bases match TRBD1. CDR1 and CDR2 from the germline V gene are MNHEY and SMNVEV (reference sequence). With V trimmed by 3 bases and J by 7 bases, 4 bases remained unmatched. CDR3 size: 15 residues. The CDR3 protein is CASSLGTGSNSPLHF. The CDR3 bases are TGTGCCAGCAGTTTGGGGACAGGGTCGAATTCACCCCTCCACTTT.

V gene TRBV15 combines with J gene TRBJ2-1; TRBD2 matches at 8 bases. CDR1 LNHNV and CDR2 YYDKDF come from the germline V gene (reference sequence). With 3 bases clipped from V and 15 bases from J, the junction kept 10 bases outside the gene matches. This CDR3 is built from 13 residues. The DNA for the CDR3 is TGTGCCACCAGCAGTCTCACTAGCGGTGTATGGTTCTTC. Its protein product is CATSSLTSGVWFF.

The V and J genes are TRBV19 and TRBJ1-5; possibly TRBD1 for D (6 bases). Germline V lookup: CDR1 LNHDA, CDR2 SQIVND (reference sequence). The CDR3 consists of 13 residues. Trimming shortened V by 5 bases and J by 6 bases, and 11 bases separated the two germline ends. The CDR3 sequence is CASSRGAGQPQHF. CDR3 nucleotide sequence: TGTGCCAGTAGTCGGGGGGCAGGTCAGCCCCAGCATTTT.

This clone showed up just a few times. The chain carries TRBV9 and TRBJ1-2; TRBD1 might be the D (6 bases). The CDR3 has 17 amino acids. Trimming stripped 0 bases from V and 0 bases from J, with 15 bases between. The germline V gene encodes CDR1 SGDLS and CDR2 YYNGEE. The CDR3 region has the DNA TGTGCCAGCAGCGTAGGGGGGCAGGATCCATCTAACTATGGCTACACCTTC. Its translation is CASSVGGQDPSNYGYTF.

CDR3 coding DNA: TGCGCCAGCAGAGGTGCGGGGGTCGGGGAGCTGTTTTTT. It codes for CASRGAGVGELFF. The chain is built from TRBV4-1 and TRBJ2-2, with 7 bases aligning to TRBD2. V shed 6 bases, J shed 7 bases, and the junction held 5 bases outside the gene matches. The CDR3 length is 13 residues. Germline V gives CDR1 MGHRA, CDR2 YSYEKL.

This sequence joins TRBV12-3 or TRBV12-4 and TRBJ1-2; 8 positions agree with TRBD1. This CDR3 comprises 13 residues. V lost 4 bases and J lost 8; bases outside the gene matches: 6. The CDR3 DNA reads TGTGCCAGCAGTTGGACAGGGAGGAGAGGCTACACCTTC. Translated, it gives CASSWTGRRGYTF.

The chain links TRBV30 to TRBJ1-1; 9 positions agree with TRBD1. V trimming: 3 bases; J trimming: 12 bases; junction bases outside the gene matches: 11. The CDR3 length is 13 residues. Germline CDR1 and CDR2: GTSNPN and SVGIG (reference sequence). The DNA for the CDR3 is TGTGCCTGGAGGGACTTCGACAGGGGGACGACTTTCTTT. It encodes CAWRDFDRGTTFF.

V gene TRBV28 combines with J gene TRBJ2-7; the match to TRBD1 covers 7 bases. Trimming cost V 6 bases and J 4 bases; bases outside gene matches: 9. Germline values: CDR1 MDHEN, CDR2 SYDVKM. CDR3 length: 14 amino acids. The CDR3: CASSYGQVSYEQYF. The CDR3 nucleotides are TGTGCCAGCAGCTACGGACAGGTTAGTTACGAGCAGTACTTC.

The CDR3 region has the DNA TGTGCCAGCAGCTTGGCGGGAATCGATTTTGAAGCTTTCTTT. This encodes CASSLAGIDFEAFF. The chain joins TRBV5-8 to TRBJ1-1; D ambiguous. CDR1 and CDR2 (germline): SGHTS, YDEGEE. The CDR3 length is 14 residues. V gave up 0 bases and J gave up 7 bases, with 13 bases separating them.

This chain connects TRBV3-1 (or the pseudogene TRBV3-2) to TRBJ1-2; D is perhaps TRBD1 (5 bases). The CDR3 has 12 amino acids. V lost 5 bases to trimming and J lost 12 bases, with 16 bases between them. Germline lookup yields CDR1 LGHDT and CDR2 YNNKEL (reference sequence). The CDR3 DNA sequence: TGTGCCAGCAGCGTCCAGGACATCGGACACACCTTC. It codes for CASSVQDIGHTF.

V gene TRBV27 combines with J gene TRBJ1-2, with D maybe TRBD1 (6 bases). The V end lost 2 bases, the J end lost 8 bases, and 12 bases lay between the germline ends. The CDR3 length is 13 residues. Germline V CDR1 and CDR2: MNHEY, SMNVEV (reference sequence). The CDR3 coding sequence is TGTGCCAGCAGTTTACAGGGGTCTCAGGGCTACACCTTC. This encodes CASSLQGSQGYTF.

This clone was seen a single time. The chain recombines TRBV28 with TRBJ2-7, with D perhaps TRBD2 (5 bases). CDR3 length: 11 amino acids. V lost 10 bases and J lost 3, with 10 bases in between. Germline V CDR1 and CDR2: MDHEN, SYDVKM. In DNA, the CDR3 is TGTGCCACCACTGGGAGCTACGAGCAGTACTTC. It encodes CATTGSYEQYF.

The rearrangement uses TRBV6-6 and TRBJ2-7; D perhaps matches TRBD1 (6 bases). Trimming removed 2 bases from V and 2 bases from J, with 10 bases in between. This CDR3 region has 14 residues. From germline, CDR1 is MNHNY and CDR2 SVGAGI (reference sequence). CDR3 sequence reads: CASSYSQGPYEQYF. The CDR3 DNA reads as TGTGCCAGCAGTTACAGTCAGGGGCCCTACGAGCAGTACTTC.

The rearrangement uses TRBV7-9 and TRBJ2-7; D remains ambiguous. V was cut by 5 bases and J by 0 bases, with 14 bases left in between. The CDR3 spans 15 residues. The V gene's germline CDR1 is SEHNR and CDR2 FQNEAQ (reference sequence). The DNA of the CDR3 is TGTGCCAGCAGCCCACCCTCTCGGAGCTCCTACGAGCAGTACTTC. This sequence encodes CASSPPSRSSYEQYF.

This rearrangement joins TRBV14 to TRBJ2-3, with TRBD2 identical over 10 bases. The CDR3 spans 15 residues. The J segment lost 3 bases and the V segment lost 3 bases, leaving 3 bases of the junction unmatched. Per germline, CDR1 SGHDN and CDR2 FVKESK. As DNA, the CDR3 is TGTGCCAGCAGCCAGCTAGCGGGAGTTACAGATACGCAGTATTTT. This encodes CASSQLAGVTDTQYF.

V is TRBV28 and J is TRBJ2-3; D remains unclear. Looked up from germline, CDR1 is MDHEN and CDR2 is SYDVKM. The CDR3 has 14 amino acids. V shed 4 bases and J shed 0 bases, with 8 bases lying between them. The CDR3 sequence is CASSSSGSTDTQYF. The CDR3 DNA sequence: TGTGCCAGCAGTTCCTCCGGGAGCACAGATACGCAGTATTTT.

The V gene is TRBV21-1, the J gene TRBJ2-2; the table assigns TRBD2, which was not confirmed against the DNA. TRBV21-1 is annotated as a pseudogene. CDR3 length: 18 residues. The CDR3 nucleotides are TGTGCCAGCAGCAAAGGTTTCCTAGCGGGCCGGAACACCGGGGAGCTGTTTTTT. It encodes CASSKGFLAGRNTGELFF.

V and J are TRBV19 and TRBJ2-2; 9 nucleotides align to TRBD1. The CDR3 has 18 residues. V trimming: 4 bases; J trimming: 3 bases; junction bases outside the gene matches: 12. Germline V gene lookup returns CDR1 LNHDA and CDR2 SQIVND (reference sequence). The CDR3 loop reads CASSRGQGFLPDTGELFF. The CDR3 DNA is TGTGCCAGTAGTAGAGGACAGGGGTTTCTTCCGGACACCGGGGAGCTGTTTTTT.

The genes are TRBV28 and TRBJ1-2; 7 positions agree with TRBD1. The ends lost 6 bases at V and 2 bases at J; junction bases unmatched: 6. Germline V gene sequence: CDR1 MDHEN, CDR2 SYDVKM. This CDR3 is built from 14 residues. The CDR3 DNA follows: TGTGCCAGCAGGGCGGGACAGCGAAACTATGGCTACACCTTC. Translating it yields CASRAGQRNYGYTF.

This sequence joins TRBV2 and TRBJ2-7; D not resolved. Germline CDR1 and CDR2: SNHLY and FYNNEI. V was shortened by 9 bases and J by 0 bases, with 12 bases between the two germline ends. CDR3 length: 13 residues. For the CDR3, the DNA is TGTGCCAGTTCATTAATCAGCTCCTACGAGCAGTACTTC. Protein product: CASSLISSYEQYF.

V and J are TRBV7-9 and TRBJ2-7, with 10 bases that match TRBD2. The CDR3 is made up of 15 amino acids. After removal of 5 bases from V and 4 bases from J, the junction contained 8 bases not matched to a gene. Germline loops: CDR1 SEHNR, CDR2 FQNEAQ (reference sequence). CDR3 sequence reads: CASSPSGRGRYEQYF. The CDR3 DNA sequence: TGTGCCAGCAGCCCGAGCGGGAGGGGGCGGTACGAGCAGTACTTC.

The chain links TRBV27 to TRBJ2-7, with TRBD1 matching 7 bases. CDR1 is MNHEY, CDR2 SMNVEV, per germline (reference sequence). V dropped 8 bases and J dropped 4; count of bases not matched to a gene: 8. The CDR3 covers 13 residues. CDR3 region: CASARQGGYEQYF. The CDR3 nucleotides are TGTGCCAGCGCCCGACAGGGTGGGTACGAGCAGTACTTC.

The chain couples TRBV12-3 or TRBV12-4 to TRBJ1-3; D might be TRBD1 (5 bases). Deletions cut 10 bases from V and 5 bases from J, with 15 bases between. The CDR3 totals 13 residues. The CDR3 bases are TGTGCCATGCGGGGGTATTTCAGAAACACCATATATTTT. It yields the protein CAMRGYFRNTIYF.